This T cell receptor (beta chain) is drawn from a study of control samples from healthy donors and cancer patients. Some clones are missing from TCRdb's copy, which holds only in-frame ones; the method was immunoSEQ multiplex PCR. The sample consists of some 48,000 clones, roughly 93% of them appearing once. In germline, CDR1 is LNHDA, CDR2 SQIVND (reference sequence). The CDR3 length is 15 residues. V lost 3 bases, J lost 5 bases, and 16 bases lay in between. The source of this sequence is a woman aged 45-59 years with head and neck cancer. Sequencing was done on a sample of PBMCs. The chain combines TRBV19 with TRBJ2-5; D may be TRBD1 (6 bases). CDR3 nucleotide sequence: TGTGCCAGTAGTATGTTAGGGGGTAATAGGGAGACCCAGTACTTC. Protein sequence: CASSMLGGNRETQYF.